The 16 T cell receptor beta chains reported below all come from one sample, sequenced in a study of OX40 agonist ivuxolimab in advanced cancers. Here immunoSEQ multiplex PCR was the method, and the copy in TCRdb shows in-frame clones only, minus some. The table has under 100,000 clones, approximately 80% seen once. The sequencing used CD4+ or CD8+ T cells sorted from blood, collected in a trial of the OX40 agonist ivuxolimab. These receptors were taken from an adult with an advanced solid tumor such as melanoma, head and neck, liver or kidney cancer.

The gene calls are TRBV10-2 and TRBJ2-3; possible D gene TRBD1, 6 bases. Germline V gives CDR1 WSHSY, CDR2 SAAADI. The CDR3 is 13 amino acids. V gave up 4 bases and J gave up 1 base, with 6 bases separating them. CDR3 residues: CASSGQGTDTQYF. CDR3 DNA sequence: TGCGCCAGCAGTGGACAGGGCACAGATACGCAGTATTTT.

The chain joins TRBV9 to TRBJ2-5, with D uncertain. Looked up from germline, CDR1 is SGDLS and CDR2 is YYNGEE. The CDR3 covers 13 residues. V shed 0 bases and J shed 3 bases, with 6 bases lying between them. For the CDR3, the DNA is TGTGCCAGCAGCGTAGGCCGGGAAGAGACCCAGTACTTC. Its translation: CASSVGREETQYF.

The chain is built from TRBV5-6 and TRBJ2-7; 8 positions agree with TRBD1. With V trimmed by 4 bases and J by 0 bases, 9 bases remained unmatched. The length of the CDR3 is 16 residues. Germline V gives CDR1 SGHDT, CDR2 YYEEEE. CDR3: CASSQYVTGGSYEQYF. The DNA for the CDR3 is TGTGCCAGCAGCCAGTATGTAACAGGGGGCTCCTACGAGCAGTACTTC.

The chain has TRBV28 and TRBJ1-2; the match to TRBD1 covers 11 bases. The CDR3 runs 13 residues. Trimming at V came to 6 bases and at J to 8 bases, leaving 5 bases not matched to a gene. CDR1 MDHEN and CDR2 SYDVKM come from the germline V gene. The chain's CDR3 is CASSLDRGLGYTF. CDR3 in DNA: TGTGCCAGCAGCTTGGACAGGGGGCTCGGCTACACCTTC.

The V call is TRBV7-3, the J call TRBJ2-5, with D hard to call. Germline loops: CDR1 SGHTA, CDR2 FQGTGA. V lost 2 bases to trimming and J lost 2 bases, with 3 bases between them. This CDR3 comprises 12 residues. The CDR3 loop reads CASSLDQETQYF. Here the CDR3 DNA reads TGTGCCAGCAGCTTAGATCAAGAGACCCAGTACTTC.

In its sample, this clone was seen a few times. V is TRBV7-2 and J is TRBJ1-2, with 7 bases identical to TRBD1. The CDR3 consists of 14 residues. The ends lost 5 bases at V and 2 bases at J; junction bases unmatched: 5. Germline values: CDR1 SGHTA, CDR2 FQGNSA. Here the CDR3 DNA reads TGTGCCAGCAGCCTAGGGGACAGAAACTATGGCTACACCTTC. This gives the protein CASSLGDRNYGYTF.

The CDR3 region has the DNA TGTGCCAGCAGCTTAGGACTAGCGGGGCCCCGAGGGGAGCAGTACTTC. This translates into CASSLGLAGPRGEQYF. The chain joins TRBV7-6 to TRBJ2-7, with 11 bases that match TRBD2. This CDR3 has 16 residues. The germline V gene has CDR1 SGHVS and CDR2 FNYEAQ. Losses at the gene ends were 1 base for V and 7 bases for J; bases not matched to a gene: 9. Based on the CDR3 plus reference TRBV7-6 and TRBJ2-7, the full variable domain is GAGVSQSPRYKVTKRGQDVALRCDPISGHVSLYWYRQALGQGPEFLTYFNYEAQQDKSGLPNDRFSAERPEGSISTLTIQRTEQRDSAMYRCASSLGLAGPRGEQYFGPGTRLTVT.

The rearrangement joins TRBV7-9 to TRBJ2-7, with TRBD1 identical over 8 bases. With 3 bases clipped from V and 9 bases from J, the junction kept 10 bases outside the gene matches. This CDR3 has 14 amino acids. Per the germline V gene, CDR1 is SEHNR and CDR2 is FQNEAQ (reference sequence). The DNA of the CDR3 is TGTGCCAGCAGCTTCGAAGGGACAGGAACTAGGCAGTACTTC. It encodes CASSFEGTGTRQYF.

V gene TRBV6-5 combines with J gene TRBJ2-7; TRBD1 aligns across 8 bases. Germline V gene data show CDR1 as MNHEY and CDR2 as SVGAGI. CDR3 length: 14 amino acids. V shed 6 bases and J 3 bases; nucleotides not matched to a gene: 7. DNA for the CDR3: TGTGCCAGCAGCCGACAGGGGACGGGCTACGAGCAGTACTTC. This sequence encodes CASSRQGTGYEQYF.

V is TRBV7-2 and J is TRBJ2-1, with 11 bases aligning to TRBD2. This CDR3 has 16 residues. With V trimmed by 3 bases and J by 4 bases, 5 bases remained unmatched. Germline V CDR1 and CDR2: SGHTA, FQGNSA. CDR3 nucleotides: TGTGCCAGCAGCTTTGCCGGGACTAGCGGATACAATGAGCAGTTCTTC. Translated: CASSFAGTSGYNEQFF.

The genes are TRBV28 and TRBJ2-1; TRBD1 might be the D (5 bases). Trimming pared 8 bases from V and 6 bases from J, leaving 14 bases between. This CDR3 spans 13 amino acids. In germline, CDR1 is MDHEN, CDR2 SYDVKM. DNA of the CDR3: TGTGCCAGCTTTAAACGACAGAGCAATGAGCAGTTCTTC. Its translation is CASFKRQSNEQFF. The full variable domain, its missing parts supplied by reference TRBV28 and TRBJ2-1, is DVKVTQSSRYLVKRTGEKVFLECVQDMDHENMFWYRQDPGLGLRLIYFSYDVKMKEKGDIPEGYSVSREKKERFSLILESASTNQTSMYLCASFKRQSNEQFFGPGTRLTVL.

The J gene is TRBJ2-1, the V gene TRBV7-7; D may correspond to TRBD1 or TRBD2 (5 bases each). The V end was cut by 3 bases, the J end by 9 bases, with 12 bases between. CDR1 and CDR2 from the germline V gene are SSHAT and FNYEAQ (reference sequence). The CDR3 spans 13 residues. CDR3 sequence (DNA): TGTGCCAGCAGCTTTACGAATGGGGGTGAGCAGTTCTTC. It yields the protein CASSFTNGGEQFF.

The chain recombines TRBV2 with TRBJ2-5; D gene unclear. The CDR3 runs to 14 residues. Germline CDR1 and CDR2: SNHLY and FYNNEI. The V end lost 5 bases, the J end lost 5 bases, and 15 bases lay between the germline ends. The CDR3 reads CASSQRSPRETQYF. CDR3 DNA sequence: TGTGCCAGCAGTCAGAGAAGCCCCCGGGAGACCCAGTACTTC. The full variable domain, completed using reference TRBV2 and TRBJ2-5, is EPEVTQTPSHQVTQMGQEVILRCVPISNHLYFYWYRQILGQKVEFLVSFYNNEISEKSEIFDDQFSVERPDGSNFTLKIRSTKLEDSAMYFCASSQRSPRETQYFGPGTRLLVL.

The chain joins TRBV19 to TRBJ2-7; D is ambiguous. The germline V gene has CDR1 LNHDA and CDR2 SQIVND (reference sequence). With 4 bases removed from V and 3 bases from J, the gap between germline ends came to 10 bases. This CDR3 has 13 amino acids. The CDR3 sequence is CASSNQKFYEQYF. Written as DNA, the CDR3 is TGTGCCAGTAGTAATCAGAAATTCTACGAGCAGTACTTC.

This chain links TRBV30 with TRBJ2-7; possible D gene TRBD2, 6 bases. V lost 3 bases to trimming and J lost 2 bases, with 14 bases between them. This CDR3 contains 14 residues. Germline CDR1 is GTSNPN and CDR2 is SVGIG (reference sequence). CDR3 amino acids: CAWRRGGSTYEQYF. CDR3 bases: TGTGCCTGGAGGCGGGGCGGGTCCACCTACGAGCAGTACTTC.

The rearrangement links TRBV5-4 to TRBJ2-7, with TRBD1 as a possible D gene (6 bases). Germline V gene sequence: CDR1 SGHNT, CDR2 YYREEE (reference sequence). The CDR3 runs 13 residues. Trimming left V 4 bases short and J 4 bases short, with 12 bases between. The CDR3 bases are TGTGCCAGCAGCCGGGACATGAATTACGAGCAGTACTTC. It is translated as CASSRDMNYEQYF.